Presented here are 10 T cell receptor beta chains from one specimen sequenced in a study of cytomegalovirus exposure and HLA in healthy donors. PCR primers comprised 60 Vbeta and 13 Jbeta primers. Here immunoSEQ multiplex PCR was the method, and the copy in TCRdb shows in-frame clones only, minus some. The sample lists approximately 140,000 clones; about 80% were seen once. The sample taken for sequencing was PBMCs. The origin of the receptors is a woman aged 40 to 50 in good health and CMV-seronegative.

This sequence joins TRBV9 and TRBJ2-5; D unresolved. The length of the CDR3 is 14 residues. V was cut by 0 bases and J by 4 bases, with 10 bases left in between. Germline V lookup: CDR1 SGDLS, CDR2 YYNGEE. DNA for the CDR3: TGTGCCAGCAGCGTAGGAAGTAGTTCAGAGACCCAGTACTTC. Translated: CASSVGSSSETQYF.

This clone was picked up one time. An end of the junction does not agree with germline; a read error may underlie this. This sequence joins TRBV7-3 and TRBJ1-2, with 9 positions matching TRBD1. CDR1 and CDR2 from the germline V gene are SGHTA and FQGTGA. The CDR3 length is 12 residues. The CDR3 loop reads CASSPGQGISNF. The CDR3 DNA is TGTGCCAGCAGCCCGGGACAGGGAATATCTAACTTC.

In this sample, this clone turned up a few times. J is TRBJ1-6 and V is TRBV6-5; D remains ambiguous. The CDR3 contains 15 residues. Germline V lookup: CDR1 MNHEY, CDR2 SVGAGI. V was pared by 7 bases and J by 10 bases, with 20 bases between. CDR3 in amino acids: CASTDQVPEGSPLHF. The CDR3 nucleotides are TGTGCCAGCACCGACCAGGTCCCTGAGGGATCACCCCTCCACTTT.

This rearrangement joins TRBV28 to TRBJ2-1; 8 positions match TRBD1. Germline assignment: CDR1 MDHEN and CDR2 SYDVKM. Germline trimming cut 5 bases from V and 3 bases from J; bases unmatched to any gene: 6. CDR3 size: 15 residues. Written as DNA, the CDR3 is TGTGCCAGCAGTCGCCGGGACAGGAGCTACAATGAGCAGTTCTTC. This translates into CASSRRDRSYNEQFF. Filled out from reference TRBV28 and TRBJ2-1, the complete variable domain reads DVKVTQSSRYLVKRTGEKVFLECVQDMDHENMFWYRQDPGLGLRLIYFSYDVKMKEKGDIPEGYSVSREKKERFSLILESASTNQTSMYLCASSRRDRSYNEQFFGPGTRLTVL.

The chain carries TRBV5-1 and TRBJ1-2, with TRBD1 matching over 8 bases. This CDR3 is 18 amino acids long. The germline gives CDR1 SGHRS, CDR2 YFSETQ. Losses at the gene ends were 0 bases for V and 5 bases for J; bases not matched to a gene: 15. CDR3 sequence: CASSLVPGPGQGGYGYTF. As DNA, the CDR3 is TGCGCCAGCAGCTTGGTGCCGGGGCCCGGACAGGGAGGGTATGGCTACACCTTC. Supplemented by reference TRBV5-1 and TRBJ1-2, the full variable domain reads KAGVTQTPRYLIKTRGQQVTLSCSPISGHRSVSWYQQTPGQGLQFLFEYFSETQRNKGNFPGRFSGRQFSNSRSEMNVSTLELGDSALYLCASSLVPGPGQGGYGYTFGSGTRLTVV.

Regarding this clone: Other nucleotide sequences in the sample specify the same CDR3. CDR3 sequence reads: CASSLDTPNYGYTF. CDR3 DNA: TGTGCCAGCAGCTTGGACACACCTAACTATGGCTACACCTTC. The chain recombines TRBV5-5 with TRBJ1-2; D uncertain. The CDR3 runs to 14 residues. Per the germline V gene, CDR1 is SGHKS and CDR2 is YYEKEE (reference sequence). V was clipped by 0 bases and J by 0 bases, with 6 bases between them.

Here the CDR3 DNA reads TGTGCCAGCAGCTCCCCGACAGAACCCCAAGAGACCCAGTACTTC. Translation: CASSSPTEPQETQYF. The gene calls are TRBV6-5 and TRBJ2-5; D perhaps matches TRBD1 (5 bases). The CDR3 length is 15 residues. Germline V gene sequence: CDR1 MNHEY, CDR2 SVGAGI. The ends were cut back, 6 bases at V and 1 base at J, with 15 bases in the middle.

The V call is TRBV12-5, the J call TRBJ2-1, with 11 bases identical to TRBD1. CDR3 length: 16 amino acids. The V and J ends lost 4 bases and 7 bases, in that order; junction bases with no gene match: 9. Germline V gene sequence: CDR1 LGHNT, CDR2 FRNRAP. CDR3 DNA sequence: TGTGCTAGTGGTTCCCGTCCGGGACAGGGGGTGAATGAGCAGTTCTTC. The encoded protein is CASGSRPGQGVNEQFF.

This clone came up a few times. The CDR3 DNA sequence: TGTGCCAGCAGCTACTCGGACAGCACTGGAGAGACCCAGTACTTC. Amino acids: CASSYSDSTGETQYF. The chain joins TRBV11-2 to TRBJ2-5, with D possibly matching TRBD1 (6 bases). V was cut by 4 bases and J by 4 bases, with 16 bases left in between. The CDR3 runs 15 residues. CDR1 is SGHAT and CDR2 is FQNNGV in the germline V gene. The full variable domain, in which reference TRBV11-2 and TRBJ2-5 provide the parts outside the CDR3, is EAGVAQSPRYKIIEKRQSVAFWCNPISGHATLYWYQQILGQGPKLLIQFQNNGVVDDSQLPKDRFSAERLKGVDSTLKIQPAKLEDSAVYLCASSYSDSTGETQYFGPGTRLLVL.

V and J are TRBV9 and TRBJ2-3, with 10 nucleotides matching TRBD2. The V gene's germline CDR1 is SGDLS and CDR2 YYNGEE. This CDR3 has 15 amino acids. Trimming at V came to 1 base and at J to 5 bases, leaving 4 bases not matched to a gene. The CDR3 DNA follows: TGTGCCAGCAGCGTACTAGCGGGAGATGGAGATACGCAGTATTTT. It encodes CASSVLAGDGDTQYF.